This T cell receptor beta chain emerged from a study of early T cells in non-severe SARS-CoV-2 infection. Looking at the study overall: Bulk RNA from unsorted whole blood was sequenced; chains were unpaired. Findings and caveats of the study: VDJdb-based matching was biased toward anti-spike CD8 responses and missed private and CD4 specificities.

As part of library construction, unique molecular identifiers were attached to individual cDNA molecules. TCRdb fed the 5' RACE reads into MiXCR, producing one record per CDR3 protein. The table lists about 30,000 distinct CDR3 sequences, roughly 6.6% of them singletons. In its sample, this clonotype was seen many times. The antigen is undetermined. The clonotype was recovered from an adult who was a healthcare worker with PCR-confirmed SARS-CoV-2 infection or an uninfected control (not recorded which). Sequencing used whole blood.

The CDR3 sequence: CASSPRGTNTGELFF. The DNA of the CDR3 is TGTGCCAGCTCACCAAGGGGGACGAACACCGGGGAGCTGTTTTTT. V is TRBV18 and J is TRBJ2-2; D is possibly TRBD1 (6 bases). The CDR3 has 15 amino acids. V was trimmed by 2 bases and J by 0 bases, leaving 7 bases between them. Germline-derived CDR1 and CDR2 are KGHSH and LQKENI.